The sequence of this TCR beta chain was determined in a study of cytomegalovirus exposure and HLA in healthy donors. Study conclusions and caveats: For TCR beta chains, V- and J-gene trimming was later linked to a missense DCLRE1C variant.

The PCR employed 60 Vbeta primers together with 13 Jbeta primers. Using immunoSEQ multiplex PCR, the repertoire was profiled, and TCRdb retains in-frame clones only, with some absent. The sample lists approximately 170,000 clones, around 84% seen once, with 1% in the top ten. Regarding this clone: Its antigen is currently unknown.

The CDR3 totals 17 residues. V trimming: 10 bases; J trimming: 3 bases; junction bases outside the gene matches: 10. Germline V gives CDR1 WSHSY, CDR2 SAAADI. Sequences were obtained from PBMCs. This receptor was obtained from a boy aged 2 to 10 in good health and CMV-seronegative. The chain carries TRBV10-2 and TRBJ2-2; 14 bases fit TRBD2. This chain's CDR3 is CATRTSGGPKDTGELFF. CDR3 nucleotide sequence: TGCGCCACCAGGACTAGCGGGGGGCCGAAGGACACCGGGGAGCTGTTTTTT.